The 21 T cell receptor beta chains below were found in one sample sequenced in a study of shared T cell receptors in the human thymus. Libraries were prepared by immunoSEQ multiplex PCR; TCRdb keeps only in-frame clonotypes and omits some of them. Here the sample spans some 720,000 clones, approximately 90% being singletons. This same sample was also taken into another study, of human thymus T cells.

The sequencing sample was made of thymocytes. These TCRs come from a boy under three years old with a congenital heart defect.

The chain uses TRBV11-2 and TRBJ1-4; the match to TRBD1 covers 12 bases. V gave up 3 bases and J gave up 8 bases; unmatched junction bases: 4. Germline CDR1 reads SGHAT; CDR2 reads FQNNGV. The CDR3 runs to 15 residues. CDR3 sequence: CASSLGQGAPEKLFF. CDR3 nucleotide sequence: TGTGCCAGCAGCTTGGGACAGGGGGCGCCAGAAAAACTGTTTTTT.

The chain couples TRBV5-1 to TRBJ2-3; possibly TRBD2 for D (6 bases). Germline CDR1 reads SGHRS; CDR2 reads YFSETQ. This CDR3 comprises 17 residues. The ends were cut back, 3 bases at V and 6 bases at J, with 23 bases in the middle. In DNA, the CDR3 is TGCGCCAGCAGCTCGTATACCCCCGGGACTCAATCGGATACGCAGTATTTT. Translated, it gives CASSSYTPGTQSDTQYF. Using reference TRBV5-1 and TRBJ2-3 for the parts outside the CDR3, the full variable domain is KAGVTQTPRYLIKTRGQQVTLSCSPISGHRSVSWYQQTPGQGLQFLFEYFSETQRNKGNFPGRFSGRQFSNSRSEMNVSTLELGDSALYLCASSSYTPGTQSDTQYFGPGTRLTVL.

The genes are TRBV2 and TRBJ2-1; D might be TRBD2 (6 bases). The CDR3 has 14 amino acids. V lost 9 bases and J 7 bases, leaving 19 bases between the germline ends. Germline V gene sequence: CDR1 SNHLY, CDR2 FYNNEI. The chain's CDR3 is CASHTREIINEQFF. The CDR3 nucleotides read TGTGCCAGTCATACCCGGGAGATAATAAATGAGCAGTTCTTC. The complete variable domain, with remaining parts taken from reference TRBV2 and TRBJ2-1, reads EPEVTQTPSHQVTQMGQEVILRCVPISNHLYFYWYRQILGQKVEFLVSFYNNEISEKSEIFDDQFSVERPDGSNFTLKIRSTKLEDSAMYFCASHTREIINEQFFGPGTRLTVL.

CDR3 protein: CASSLASLNEQFF. CDR3 sequence (DNA): TGTGCCAGCAGTCTGGCTAGCCTCAATGAGCAGTTCTTC. The chain combines TRBV11-2 with TRBJ2-1; weak D call: TRBD2 (5 bases). The CDR3 is 13 residues long. The V end lost 6 bases, the J end lost 6 bases, and 12 bases lay between the germline ends. Germline values: CDR1 SGHAT, CDR2 FQNNGV. The full variable domain, completed using reference TRBV11-2 and TRBJ2-1, is EAGVAQSPRYKIIEKRQSVAFWCNPISGHATLYWYQQILGQGPKLLIQFQNNGVVDDSQLPKDRFSAERLKGVDSTLKIQPAKLEDSAVYLCASSLASLNEQFFGPGTRLTVL.

The CDR3 loop is CASSANRVTYNEQFF. In nucleotides, the CDR3 is TGTGCCAGTAGTGCCAACAGGGTCACCTACAATGAGCAGTTCTTC. The chain links TRBV19 to TRBJ2-1, with D perhaps TRBD1 (6 bases). The length of the CDR3 is 15 residues. The V end was cut by 5 bases, the J end by 2 bases, with 13 bases between. Germline lookup yields CDR1 LNHDA and CDR2 SQIVND (reference sequence).

The chain is built from TRBV7-8 and TRBJ2-7; 7 nucleotides match TRBD1. Germline V gene sequence: CDR1 SGHVS, CDR2 FQNEAQ. The CDR3 runs 14 residues. After removal of 5 bases from V and 5 bases from J, the junction contained 9 bases not matched to a gene. The CDR3 here is CASSRTDRAHEQYF. The CDR3 bases are TGTGCCAGCAGCCGTACCGACAGGGCCCACGAGCAGTACTTC.

V gene TRBV16 combines with J gene TRBJ1-4, with D possibly being TRBD1 (6 bases). Germline V gene data show CDR1 as KGHSY and CDR2 as FQNENV. V lost 3 bases to trimming and J lost 8 bases, with 16 bases between them. CDR3 size: 15 residues. The CDR3: CASSHTRGGPEKLFF. CDR3 sequence (DNA): TGTGCCAGCAGCCACACACGGGGGGGGCCGGAAAAACTGTTTTTT.

The chain couples TRBV27 to TRBJ1-5; a weak D match, TRBD1 (6 bases). This CDR3 spans 19 amino acids. The V and J ends lost 0 bases and 3 bases respectively, with 21 bases between them. The germline V gene encodes CDR1 MNHEY and CDR2 SMNVEV (reference sequence). CDR3 protein: CASSLSGDKGQGTNQPQHF. The CDR3 nucleotides read TGTGCCAGCAGTTTATCGGGGGACAAGGGCCAGGGTACCAATCAGCCCCAGCATTTT.

This clone was found once. The rearrangement links TRBV6-4 to TRBJ2-7; TRBD2 matches 7 bases. The V and J ends lost 2 bases and 0 bases, in that order; junction bases with no gene match: 7. Per germline, CDR1 MRHNA and CDR2 SNTAGT. The CDR3 is 16 amino acids. The CDR3 DNA follows: TGTGCCAGCAGTGACGAAGCGGGGCTCAGCTCCTACGAGCAGTACTTC. Encoded protein: CASSDEAGLSSYEQYF.

The chain uses TRBV25-1 and TRBJ1-4; weak D call: TRBD1 (5 bases). CDR3 length equals 16 residues. Trimming pared 2 bases from V and 0 bases from J, leaving 10 bases between. Germline values: CDR1 MGHDK, CDR2 SYGVNS. The CDR3 loop is CASSEAGKATNEKLFF. CDR3 DNA sequence: TGTGCCAGCAGTGAAGCAGGGAAAGCAACTAATGAAAAACTGTTTTTT.

This clone was recorded once. The CDR3 reads CASSQDSGAGVFYEQYF. The CDR3 DNA reads TGTGCCAGCAGCCAAGATTCGGGTGCAGGGGTCTTCTACGAGCAGTACTTC. This chain connects TRBV14 to TRBJ2-7; D is perhaps TRBD1 (6 bases). V was trimmed by 0 bases and J by 3 bases, leaving 18 bases between them. This CDR3 comprises 17 residues. The germline V gene has CDR1 SGHDN and CDR2 FVKESK.

This clone has just a few counts. The CDR3 region is CASSLDTDGNTIYF. In DNA form, the CDR3 reads TGTGCCAGCAGCTTGGACACCGATGGAAACACCATATATTTT. The V call is TRBV5-8, the J call TRBJ1-3; D is uncertain. This CDR3 has 14 amino acids. Trimming left V 0 bases short and J 3 bases short, with 7 bases between. Germline V gives CDR1 SGHTS, CDR2 YDEGEE.

The chain's CDR3 is CASSRTGGNTEAFF. CDR3 sequence (DNA): TGTGCCAGCAGCCGGACAGGGGGTAACACTGAAGCTTTCTTT. The chain is built from TRBV11-2 and TRBJ1-1; TRBD1 matches 10 bases. This CDR3 region has 14 residues. Germline V lookup: CDR1 SGHAT, CDR2 FQNNGV. J lost 2 bases, V lost 5 bases, and 2 bases had no gene match.

This clone showed up just a few times. J is TRBJ2-7 and V is TRBV12-2; TRBD2 is taken as the D call from the table, unchecked against the DNA. TRBV12-2 is assigned pseudogene status. This CDR3 has 17 amino acids. The CDR3 coding sequence is TGTGCAAGTCGCCTACCCCCGGCGTTCGGGGGGCGCTACGAGCAGTACTTC. Amino acids: CASRLPPAFGGRYEQYF.

This clone was picked up one time. This same CDR3 is encoded by further DNA sequences in the sample. The chain couples TRBV28 to TRBJ2-7; 8 bases map to TRBD2. This CDR3 contains 15 residues. The germline V gene has CDR1 MDHEN and CDR2 SYDVKM. Germline trimming cut 5 bases from V and 4 bases from J; bases unmatched to any gene: 10. The CDR3 loop is CASSLRVAGTYEQYF. As DNA, the CDR3 is TGTGCCAGCAGTCTACGGGTAGCGGGAACGTACGAGCAGTACTTC.

This clone has just one count. As DNA, the CDR3 is TGTGCCTGGAGTGAACTTAGCTCCTACAATGAGCAGTTCTTC. It specifies CAWSELSSYNEQFF. The V call is TRBV30, the J call TRBJ2-1; no clear D. This CDR3 is 14 amino acids long. Germline lookup yields CDR1 GTSNPN and CDR2 SVGIG (reference sequence). Between the trimmed V and J ends, which lost 1 base and 0 bases, there was a span of 7 bases.

The V gene is TRBV7-8, the J gene TRBJ2-7; TRBD1 is a possible D gene (6 bases). The CDR3 has 16 residues. Between the trimmed V and J ends, which lost 5 bases and 0 bases, there was a span of 17 bases. Looked up from germline, CDR1 is SGHVS and CDR2 is FQNEAQ. DNA of the CDR3: TGTGCCAGCAGCCCCCTCCGACAGGAAAGCTCCTACGAGCAGTACTTC. Its protein is CASSPLRQESSYEQYF.

This clone was seen more than once but under ten times. The chain has TRBV28 and TRBJ1-2; TRBD1 matches at 10 bases. V gave up 8 bases and J gave up 8 bases; unmatched junction bases: 8. This CDR3 is built from 13 residues. Germline values: CDR1 MDHEN, CDR2 SYDVKM. CDR3 region: CASPDRGNGGYTF. The CDR3 coding sequence is TGTGCCAGCCCGGACAGGGGGAATGGGGGCTACACCTTC.

The J gene is TRBJ1-2, the V gene TRBV21-1; the table calls TRBD1, which could not be checked here. TRBV21-1 is reported as a pseudogene. This CDR3 region has 15 residues. The CDR3 region is CASSTIYTGLGGYTF. The CDR3 bases are TGTGCCAGCAGCACTATCTATACAGGGCTGGGGGGCTACACCTTC.

The chain links TRBV11-2 to TRBJ2-5, with TRBD2 as a possible D gene (6 bases). Trimming removed 7 bases from V and 7 bases from J, with 25 bases in between. The CDR3 runs 16 residues. CDR1 is SGHAT and CDR2 is FQNNGV in the germline V gene. CDR3 protein: CASTNVPSRGVGTQYF. CDR3 coding DNA: TGTGCCAGCACCAACGTTCCCTCGCGGGGTGTTGGGACCCAGTACTTC.

The chain carries TRBV6-1 and TRBJ2-7; TRBD2 might be the D (6 bases). V was trimmed by 2 bases and J by 4 bases, leaving 15 bases between them. This CDR3 spans 15 amino acids. In germline, CDR1 is MNHNS, CDR2 SASEGT. As DNA, the CDR3 is TGTGCCAGCAGTGAAAGGAAGGAGGGCCGGTACGAGCAGTACTTC. Translating it yields CASSERKEGRYEQYF.